A selection of T cell receptor beta chains follows, all from one sample in a study of shared clonotypes between healthy human individuals. Data came from immunoSEQ multiplex PCR; TCRdb stores just in-frame clones and leaves some out. The data contain roughly 850,000 clones, roughly 96% of them seen just once; the ten biggest clones take up around 0.21%. Sample: naive CD8+ T cells sorted from blood. These receptor sequences come from a man aged 25-45 years in good health. Each CDR3 is given with its conserved first and last residue.

J gene: TRBJ2-5; V gene: TRBV7-6; CDR3 protein: CASSSLQGLQETQYF
J gene: TRBJ2-7; V gene: TRBV7-8; CDR3 protein: CASSLTNLYEQYF
J gene: TRBJ2-7; V gene: TRBV7-9; CDR3 protein: CASSLSGNEQYF
J gene: TRBJ2-7; V gene: TRBV5-6; CDR3 protein: CASSVGAYEQYF
J gene: TRBJ2-1; V gene: TRBV15; CDR3 protein: CATSRDRGIYNEQFF
J gene: TRBJ2-2; V gene: TRBV6-5; CDR3 protein: CASSYGSSGSSGELFF
J gene: TRBJ2-7; V gene: TRBV6-5; CDR3 protein: CASSLGFNYEQYF
J gene: TRBJ1-2; V gene: TRBV5-5; CDR3 protein: CASSTDSNYGYTF
J gene: TRBJ2-3; V gene: TRBV7-9; CDR3 protein: CASSLEDKLLAMGTDTQYF
J gene: TRBJ2-7; V gene: TRBV6-1; CDR3 protein: CASSESPGAGYEQYF
J gene: TRBJ2-3; V gene: TRBV11-2; CDR3 protein: CASSLGSGLAGVGDTQYF
J gene: TRBJ1-3; V gene: TRBV5-5; CDR3 protein: CASSFGVSPGNTIYF
J gene: TRBJ1-2; V gene: TRBV4-3; CDR3 protein: CASSQDSTGFYGYTF
J gene: TRBJ2-7; V gene: TRBV4-1; CDR3 protein: CASSPSLAGSYEQYF
J gene: TRBJ2-3; V gene: TRBV4-1; CDR3 protein: CASSQDRGHTQYF
J gene: TRBJ2-7; V gene: TRBV7-6; CDR3 protein: CASSSLAEPREQYF
J gene: TRBJ2-1; V gene: TRBV11-2; CDR3 protein: CASSPTGGEQFF
J gene: TRBJ2-7; V gene: TRBV11-1; CDR3 protein: CASSSEVGTGVIEQYF
J gene: TRBJ2-3; V gene: TRBV5-6; CDR3 protein: CASSLVPEAGTDTQYF
J gene: TRBJ2-2; V gene: TRBV7-9; CDR3 protein: CASSSPGQGSNTGELFF
J gene: TRBJ2-2; V gene: TRBV7-9; CDR3 protein: CASSPGQGEAGELFF
J gene: TRBJ2-7; V gene: TRBV14; CDR3 protein: CASSQDPGSYEQYF
J gene: TRBJ2-1; V gene: TRBV6-6; CDR3 protein: CASSYSKRGPYNEQFF
J gene: TRBJ2-5; V gene: TRBV10-3; CDR3 protein: CAISVEGTSQETQYF
J gene: TRBJ1-5; V gene: TRBV7-9; CDR3 protein: CASSGTGAPQHF
J gene: TRBJ2-1; V gene: TRBV9; CDR3 protein: CASSVVTSVEQFF
J gene: TRBJ1-4; V gene: TRBV19; CDR3 protein: CASSTTTNAATNEKLFF
J gene: TRBJ2-4; V gene: TRBV5-6; CDR3 protein: CASSSPGGANIQYF
J gene: TRBJ1-4; V gene: TRBV25-1; CDR3 protein: CASSEGSGGAANEKLFF
J gene: TRBJ2-7; V gene: TRBV18; CDR3 protein: CASSPPRGDTSYEQYF
J gene: TRBJ2-7; V gene: TRBV7-9; CDR3 protein: CASSPRDGYEQYF
J gene: TRBJ2-1; V gene: TRBV27; CDR3 protein: CASLSGVHPGEQFF
J gene: TRBJ2-2; V gene: TRBV9; CDR3 protein: CASSVGDKNTGELFF
J gene: TRBJ1-1; V gene: TRBV25-1; CDR3 protein: CASSELEQGGDTEAFF
J gene: TRBJ2-7; V gene: TRBV7-9; CDR3 protein: CASSSRDSSRSYEQYF
J gene: TRBJ2-1; V gene: TRBV27; CDR3 protein: CASSALTSGLSGVQFF